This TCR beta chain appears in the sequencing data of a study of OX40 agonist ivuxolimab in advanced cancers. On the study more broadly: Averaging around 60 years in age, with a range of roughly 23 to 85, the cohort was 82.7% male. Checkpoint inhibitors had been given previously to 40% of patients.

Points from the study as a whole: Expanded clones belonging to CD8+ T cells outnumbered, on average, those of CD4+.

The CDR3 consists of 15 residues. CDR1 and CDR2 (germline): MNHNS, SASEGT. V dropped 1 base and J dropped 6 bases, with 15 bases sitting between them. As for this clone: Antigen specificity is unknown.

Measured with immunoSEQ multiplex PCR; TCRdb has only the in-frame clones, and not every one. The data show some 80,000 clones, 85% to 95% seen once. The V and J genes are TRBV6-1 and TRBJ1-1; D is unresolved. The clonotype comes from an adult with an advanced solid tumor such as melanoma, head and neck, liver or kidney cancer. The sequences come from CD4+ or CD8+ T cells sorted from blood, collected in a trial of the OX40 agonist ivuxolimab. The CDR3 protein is CASSEGTRLSAEAFF. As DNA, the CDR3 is TGTGCCAGCAGTGAAGGGACCCGCCTAAGCGCTGAAGCTTTCTTT.